This TCR beta chain is drawn from a study of OX40 agonist ivuxolimab in advanced cancers. The wider study: Averaging 60 years in age, with a range of roughly 23 to 80, the cohort was 65% to 85% male.

CDR3 size: 16 residues. Germline-derived CDR1 and CDR2 are MNHEY and SMNVEV (reference sequence). The ends lost 5 bases at V and 2 bases at J; junction bases unmatched: 10. Clones were sequenced by immunoSEQ multiplex PCR, and TCRdb holds only the in-frame ones, with some missing. The sample includes some 8,000 clones, about 90% of them seen just once. The sample in question was CD4+ or CD8+ T cells sorted from blood, obtained in a trial of the OX40 agonist ivuxolimab. This clonotype was sampled from an adult with an advanced solid tumor such as melanoma, head and neck, liver or kidney cancer. The chain uses TRBV27 and TRBJ2-7; the match to TRBD1 covers 9 bases. CDR3 loop: CASSVVGGQGTYEQYF. The CDR3 bases are TGTGCCAGCAGTGTTGTGGGCGGACAGGGGACCTACGAGCAGTACTTC.